Included here is one TCR beta chain sequence, with context. The antigen is not known. This sample is drawn from a study of T cells after yellow fever vaccination. Broader study findings: Abundant clonotypes from the bulk population could have been carried over as contaminants into FACS-sorted repertoires. CD4 and CD8 compartments shared a small share of clonotypes.

The germline V and J ends were trimmed by 3 bases and 0 bases, with 6 bases remaining between them. This CDR3 contains 14 residues. UMIs and a universal primer site were added when TCR cDNA was made by 5'RACE template switching. TCRdb re-analysed the 5' RACE reads in MiXCR, keeping a single row per CDR3 protein. The table has some 320,000 distinct CDR3 sequences, 8.7% seen once; the top ten hold roughly 18%. The chain joins TRBV12-3 or TRBV12-4 to TRBJ1-3; D gene unclear. The specimen comprised PBMCs, sampled on the day of the first yellow fever vaccination. This clonotype originated in a man aged 18-30 years who received the YFV17D yellow fever vaccine. The CDR3 reads CASSFSSSGNTIYF. The CDR3 DNA sequence: TGTGCCAGCAGTTTTTCCAGCTCTGGAAACACCATATATTTT.